Detailed here is one T cell receptor (beta chain). The antigen is undetermined. The entry originates in a study of cytomegalovirus exposure and HLA in healthy donors. The wider study: An analysis done earlier identified more than 100 million unique TCR beta sequences from around 180 million T cells.

Trimming cost V 4 bases and J 6 bases; bases outside gene matches: 5. Per the germline V gene, CDR1 is MGHDK and CDR2 is SYGVNS. The CDR3 has 14 amino acids. 60 Vbeta and 13 Jbeta primers were used in PCR. In the original processing: In a later analysis, of tens of millions of unique beta chains, approximately 10 million appeared in at least two donors. Only in-frame clones appear in the TCRdb table, and some are missing; sequencing was by immunoSEQ multiplex PCR. The D gene and trimming were derived from the DNA, and the V and J assignments and clone size from that table. Of over 150,000 clones listed, 83% are singletons. General study results and limits: Later work associated roughly 15,000 TCR beta sequences with HLA alleles at 0.05 false discovery rate.

The specimen was PBMCs. The chain combines TRBV25-1 with TRBJ2-2; TRBD1 matches at 7 bases. The clonotype was recovered from a man aged 45-60 years in good health and CMV-seronegative. CDR3 sequence (DNA): TGTGCCAGCAGTGGTGACAGGGCCGCCGGGGAGCTGTTTTTT. This sequence encodes CASSGDRAAGELFF. Full variable domain (outside the CDR3, taken from reference TRBV25-1 and TRBJ2-2): EADIYQTPRYLVIGTGKKITLECSQTMGHDKMYWYQQDPGMELHLIHYSYGVNSTEKGDLSSESTVSRIRTEHFPLTLESARPSHTSQYLCASSGDRAAGELFFGEGSRLTVL.